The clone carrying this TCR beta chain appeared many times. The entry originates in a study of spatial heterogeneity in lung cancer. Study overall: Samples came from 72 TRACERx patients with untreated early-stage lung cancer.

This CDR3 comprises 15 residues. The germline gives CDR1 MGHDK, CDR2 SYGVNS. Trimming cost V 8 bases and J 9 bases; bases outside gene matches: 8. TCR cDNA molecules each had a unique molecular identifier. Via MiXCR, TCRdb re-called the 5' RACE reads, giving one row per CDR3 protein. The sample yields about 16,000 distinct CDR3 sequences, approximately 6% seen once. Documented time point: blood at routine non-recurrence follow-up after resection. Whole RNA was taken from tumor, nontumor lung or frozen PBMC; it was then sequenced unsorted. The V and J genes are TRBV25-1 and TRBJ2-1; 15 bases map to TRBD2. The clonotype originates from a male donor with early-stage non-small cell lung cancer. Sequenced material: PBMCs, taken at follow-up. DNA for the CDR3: TGTGCCAGCTATCCGGGACTAGCGGGAGGTGGTGAGCAGTTCTTC. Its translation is CASYPGLAGGGEQFF.